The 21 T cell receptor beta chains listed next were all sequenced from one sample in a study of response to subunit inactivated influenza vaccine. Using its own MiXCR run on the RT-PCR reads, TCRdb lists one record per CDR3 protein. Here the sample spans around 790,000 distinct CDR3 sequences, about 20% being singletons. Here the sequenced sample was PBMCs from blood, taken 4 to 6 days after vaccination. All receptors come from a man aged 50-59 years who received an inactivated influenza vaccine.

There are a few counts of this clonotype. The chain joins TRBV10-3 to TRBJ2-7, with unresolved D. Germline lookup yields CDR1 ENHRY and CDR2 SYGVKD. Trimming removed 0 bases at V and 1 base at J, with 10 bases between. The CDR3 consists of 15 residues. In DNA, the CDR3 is TGTGCCATCAGTGAGTCTGCCAGCCATTCCTACGAGCAGTACTTC. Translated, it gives CAISESASHSYEQYF.

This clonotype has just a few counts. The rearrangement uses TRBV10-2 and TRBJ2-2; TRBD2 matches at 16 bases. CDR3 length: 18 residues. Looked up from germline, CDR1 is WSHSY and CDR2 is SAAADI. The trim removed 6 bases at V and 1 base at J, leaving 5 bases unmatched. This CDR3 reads CASRGTSGGVVNTGELFF. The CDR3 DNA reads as TGCGCCAGCAGGGGGACTAGCGGGGGGGTTGTGAACACCGGGGAGCTGTTTTTT.

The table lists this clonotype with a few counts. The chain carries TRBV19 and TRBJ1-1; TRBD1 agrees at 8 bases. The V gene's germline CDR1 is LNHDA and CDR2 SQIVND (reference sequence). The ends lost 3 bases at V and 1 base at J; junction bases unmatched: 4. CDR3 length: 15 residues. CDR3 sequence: CASSITGTGNTEAFF. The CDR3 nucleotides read TGTGCCAGTAGTATCACCGGGACAGGGAACACTGAAGCTTTCTTT.

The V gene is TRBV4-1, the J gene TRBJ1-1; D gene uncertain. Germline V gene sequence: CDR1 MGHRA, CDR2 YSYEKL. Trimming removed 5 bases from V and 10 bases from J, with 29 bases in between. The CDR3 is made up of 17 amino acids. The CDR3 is CASSGSRRADGVSGAFF. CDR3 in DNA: TGCGCCAGCAGCGGATCCCGGAGGGCCGACGGGGTCAGTGGAGCTTTCTTT.

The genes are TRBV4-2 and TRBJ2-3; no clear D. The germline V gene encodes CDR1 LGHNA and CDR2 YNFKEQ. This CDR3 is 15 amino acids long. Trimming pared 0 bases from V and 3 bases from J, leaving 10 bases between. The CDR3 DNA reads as TGTGCCAGCAGCCAAGAGCGGCTCCAGACAGATACGCAGTATTTT. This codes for CASSQERLQTDTQYF.

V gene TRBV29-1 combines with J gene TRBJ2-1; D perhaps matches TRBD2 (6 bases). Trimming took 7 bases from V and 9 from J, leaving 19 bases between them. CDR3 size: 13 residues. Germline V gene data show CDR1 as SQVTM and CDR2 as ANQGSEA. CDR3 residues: CSGGVSRVGEQFF. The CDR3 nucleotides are TGCAGCGGGGGGGTCTCGAGGGTCGGTGAGCAGTTCTTC.

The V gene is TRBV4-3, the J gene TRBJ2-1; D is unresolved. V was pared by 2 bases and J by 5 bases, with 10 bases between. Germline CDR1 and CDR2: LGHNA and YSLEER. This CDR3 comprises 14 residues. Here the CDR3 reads CASSQRYSDNEQFF. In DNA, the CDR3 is TGCGCCAGCAGCCAACGCTACTCAGACAATGAGCAGTTCTTC.

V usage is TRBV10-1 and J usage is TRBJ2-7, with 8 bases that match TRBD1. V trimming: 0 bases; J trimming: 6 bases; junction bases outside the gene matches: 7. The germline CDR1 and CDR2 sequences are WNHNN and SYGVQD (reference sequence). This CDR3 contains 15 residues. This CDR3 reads CASSESSGGYGEQYF. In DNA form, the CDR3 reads TGCGCCAGCAGTGAGTCTTCAGGGGGCTATGGCGAGCAGTACTTC.

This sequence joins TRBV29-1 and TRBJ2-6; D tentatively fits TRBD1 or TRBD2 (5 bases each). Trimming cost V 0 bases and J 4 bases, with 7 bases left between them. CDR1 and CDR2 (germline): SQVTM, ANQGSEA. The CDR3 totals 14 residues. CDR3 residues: CSVEEGVGANVLTF. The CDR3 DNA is TGCAGCGTTGAAGAGGGGGTGGGGGCCAACGTCCTGACTTTC.

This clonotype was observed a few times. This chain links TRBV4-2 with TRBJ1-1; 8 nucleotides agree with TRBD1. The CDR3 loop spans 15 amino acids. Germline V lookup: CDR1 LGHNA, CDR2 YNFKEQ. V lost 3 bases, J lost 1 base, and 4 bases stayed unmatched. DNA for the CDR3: TGTGCCAGCAGCCATGACAGGGGCCAGAACACTGAAGCTTTCTTT. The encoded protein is CASSHDRGQNTEAFF.

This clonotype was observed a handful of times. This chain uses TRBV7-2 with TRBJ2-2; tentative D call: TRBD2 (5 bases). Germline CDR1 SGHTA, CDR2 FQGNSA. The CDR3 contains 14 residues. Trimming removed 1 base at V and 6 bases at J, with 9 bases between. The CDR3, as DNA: TGTGCCAGCAGCTTAGGAGGGTTGGCCGGGGAGCTGTTTTTT. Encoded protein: CASSLGGLAGELFF. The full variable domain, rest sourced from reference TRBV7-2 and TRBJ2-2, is GAGVSQSPSNKVTEKGKDVELRCDPISGHTALYWYRQSLGQGLEFLIYFQGNSAPDKSGLPSDRFSAERTGGSVSTLTIQRTQQEDSAVYLCASSLGGLAGELFFGEGSRLTVL.

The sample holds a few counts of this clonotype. The CDR3 loop reads CASSPPHGNEQYF. DNA of the CDR3: TGTGCCAGCTCACCACCCCATGGGAACGAGCAGTACTTC. V gene TRBV18 combines with J gene TRBJ2-7, with unresolved D. CDR3 length equals 13 residues. Germline assignment: CDR1 KGHSH and CDR2 LQKENI. The ends were cut back, 0 bases at V and 5 bases at J, with 8 bases in the middle.

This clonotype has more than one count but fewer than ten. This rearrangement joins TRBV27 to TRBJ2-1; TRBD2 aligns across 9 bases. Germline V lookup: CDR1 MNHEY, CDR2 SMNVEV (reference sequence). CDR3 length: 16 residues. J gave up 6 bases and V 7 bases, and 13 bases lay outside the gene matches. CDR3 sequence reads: CASTSSGVFSGNEQFF. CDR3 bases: TGTGCCAGCACCTCTAGCGGGGTGTTCTCGGGCAATGAGCAGTTCTTC.

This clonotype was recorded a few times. The CDR3 bases are TGCAGTGCTAGGGGCACAGGGGGCGCGTACGAGCAGTACTTC. It is translated as CSARGTGGAYEQYF. J is TRBJ2-7 and V is TRBV20-1; 9 nucleotides agree with TRBD1. This CDR3 is built from 14 residues. The germline gives CDR1 DFQATT, CDR2 SNEGSKA (reference sequence). V shed 3 bases and J 4 bases; nucleotides not matched to a gene: 7.

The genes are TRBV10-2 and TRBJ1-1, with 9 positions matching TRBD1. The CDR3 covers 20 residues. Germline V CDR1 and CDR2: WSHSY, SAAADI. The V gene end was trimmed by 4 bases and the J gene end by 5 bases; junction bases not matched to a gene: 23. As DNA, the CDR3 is TGCGCCAGCAGTGTCCCCGGGACAGGGTTGTTCGAGGGACGGGTGACTGAAGCTTTCTTT. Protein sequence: CASSVPGTGLFEGRVTEAFF.

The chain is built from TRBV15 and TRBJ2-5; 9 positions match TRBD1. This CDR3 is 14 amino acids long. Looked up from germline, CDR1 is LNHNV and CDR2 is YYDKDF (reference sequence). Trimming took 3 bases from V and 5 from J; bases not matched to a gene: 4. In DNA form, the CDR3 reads TGTGCCACCAGCAGGCGGGACAGGGTGGAGACCCAGTACTTC. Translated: CATSRRDRVETQYF. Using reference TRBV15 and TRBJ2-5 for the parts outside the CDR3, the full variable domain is DAMVIQNPRYQVTQFGKPVTLSCSQTLNHNVMYWYQQKSSQAPKLLFHYYDKDFNNEADTPDNFQSRRPNTSFCFLDIRSPGLGDTAMYLCATSRRDRVETQYFGPGTRLLVL.

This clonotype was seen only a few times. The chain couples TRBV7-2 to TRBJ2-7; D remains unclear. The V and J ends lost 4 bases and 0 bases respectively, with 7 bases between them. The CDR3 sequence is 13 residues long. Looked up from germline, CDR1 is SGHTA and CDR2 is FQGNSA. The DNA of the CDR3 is TGTGCCAGCAGCTGGCCCTCCTCCTACGAGCAGTACTTC. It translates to CASSWPSSYEQYF.

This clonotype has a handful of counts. The CDR3 spells CASSQVTETGLFLGEQYF. The CDR3 bases are TGCGCCAGCAGCCAAGTTACCGAGACAGGGCTGTTTTTGGGCGAGCAGTACTTC. The chain joins TRBV4-1 to TRBJ2-7; 7 positions agree with TRBD1. Germline V gene data show CDR1 as MGHRA and CDR2 as YSYEKL. V was pared by 1 base and J by 6 bases, with 18 bases of the junction left unmatched. The CDR3 loop spans 18 amino acids.

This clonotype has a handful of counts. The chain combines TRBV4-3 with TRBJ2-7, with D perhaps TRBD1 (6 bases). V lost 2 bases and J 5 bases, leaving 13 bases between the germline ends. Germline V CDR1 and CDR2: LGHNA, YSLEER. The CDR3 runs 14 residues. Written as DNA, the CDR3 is TGCGCCAGCAGCCAAAACCAGGGGTTTCACGAGCAGTACTTC. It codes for CASSQNQGFHEQYF.

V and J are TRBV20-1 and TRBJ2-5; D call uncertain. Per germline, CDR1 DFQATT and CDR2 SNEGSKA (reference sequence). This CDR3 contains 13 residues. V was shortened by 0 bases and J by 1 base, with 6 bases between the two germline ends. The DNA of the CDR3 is TGCAGTGCTAGAGAGAACATCCAAGAGACCCAGTACTTC. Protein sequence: CSARENIQETQYF.

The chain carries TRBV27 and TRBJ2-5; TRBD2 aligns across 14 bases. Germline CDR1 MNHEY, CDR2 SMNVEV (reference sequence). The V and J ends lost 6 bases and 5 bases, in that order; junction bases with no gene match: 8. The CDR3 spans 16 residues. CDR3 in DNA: TGTGCCAGCAGCTCCGGACTAGCGGGGGGCTACGAGACCCAGTACTTC. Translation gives CASSSGLAGGYETQYF.